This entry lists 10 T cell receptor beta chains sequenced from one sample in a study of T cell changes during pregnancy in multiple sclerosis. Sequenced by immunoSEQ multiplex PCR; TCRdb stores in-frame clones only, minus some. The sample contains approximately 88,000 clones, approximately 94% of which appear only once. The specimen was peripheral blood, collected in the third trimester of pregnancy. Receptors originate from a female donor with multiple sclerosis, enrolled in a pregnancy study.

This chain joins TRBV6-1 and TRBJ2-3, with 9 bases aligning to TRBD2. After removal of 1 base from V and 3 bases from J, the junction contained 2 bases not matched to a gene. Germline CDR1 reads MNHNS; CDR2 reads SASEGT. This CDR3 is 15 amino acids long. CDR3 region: CASSEGLAVTDTQYF. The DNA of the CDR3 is TGTGCCAGCAGTGAAGGACTAGCGGTAACAGATACGCAGTATTTT.

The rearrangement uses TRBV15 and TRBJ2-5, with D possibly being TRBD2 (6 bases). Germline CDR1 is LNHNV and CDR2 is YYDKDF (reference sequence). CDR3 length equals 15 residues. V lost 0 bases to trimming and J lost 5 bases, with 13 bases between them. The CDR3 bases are TGTGCCACCAGCAGAGATCAGACGGGAGCGGAGACCCAGTACTTC. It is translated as CATSRDQTGAETQYF.

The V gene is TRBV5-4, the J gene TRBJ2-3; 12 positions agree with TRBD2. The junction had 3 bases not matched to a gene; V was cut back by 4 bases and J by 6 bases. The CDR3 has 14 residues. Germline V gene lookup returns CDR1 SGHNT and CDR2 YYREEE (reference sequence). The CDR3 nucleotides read TGTGCCAGCAGCGTAACTAGCGGGGGGGATACGCAGTATTTT. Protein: CASSVTSGGDTQYF.

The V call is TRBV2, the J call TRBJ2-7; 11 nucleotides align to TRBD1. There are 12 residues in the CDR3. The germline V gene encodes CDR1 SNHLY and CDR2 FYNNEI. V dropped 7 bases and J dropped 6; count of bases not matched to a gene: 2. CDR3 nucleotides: TGTGCCAGCACTGGGACAGGGGGCGAGCAGTACTTC. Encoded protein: CASTGTGGEQYF.

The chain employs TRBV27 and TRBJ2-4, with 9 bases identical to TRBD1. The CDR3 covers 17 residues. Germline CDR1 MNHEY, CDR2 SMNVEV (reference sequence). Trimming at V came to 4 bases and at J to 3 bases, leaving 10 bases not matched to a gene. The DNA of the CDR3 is TGTGCCAGCAGTTCCTACTCCACAGGGGGCGGCAAAAACATTCAGTACTTC. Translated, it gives CASSSYSTGGGKNIQYF.

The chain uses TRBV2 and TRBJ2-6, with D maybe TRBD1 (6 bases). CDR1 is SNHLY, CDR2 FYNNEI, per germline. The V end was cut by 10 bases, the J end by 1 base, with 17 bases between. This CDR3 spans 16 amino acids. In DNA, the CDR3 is TGTGCCAAAAGTACAGGGCGTTCTTCTGGGGCCAACGTCCTGACTTTC. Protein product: CAKSTGRSSGANVLTF. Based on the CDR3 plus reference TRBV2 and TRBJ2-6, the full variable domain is EPEVTQTPSHQVTQMGQEVILRCVPISNHLYFYWYRQILGQKVEFLVSFYNNEISEKSEIFDDQFSVERPDGSNFTLKIRSTKLEDSAMYFCAKSTGRSSGANVLTFGAGSRLTVL.

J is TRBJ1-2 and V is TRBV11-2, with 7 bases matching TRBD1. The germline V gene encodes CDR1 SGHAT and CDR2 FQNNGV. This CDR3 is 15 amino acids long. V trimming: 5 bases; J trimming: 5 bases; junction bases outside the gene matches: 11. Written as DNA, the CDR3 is TGTGCCAGCAGCCGTAACAGGGGATGGGGGTATGGCTACACCTTC. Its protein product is CASSRNRGWGYGYTF.

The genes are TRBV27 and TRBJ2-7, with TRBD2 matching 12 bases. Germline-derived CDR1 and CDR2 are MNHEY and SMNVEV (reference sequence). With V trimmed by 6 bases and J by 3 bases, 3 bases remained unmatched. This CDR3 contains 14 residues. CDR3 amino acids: CASSRTSGDYEQYF. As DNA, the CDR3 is TGTGCCAGCAGCAGGACTAGCGGGGACTACGAGCAGTACTTC.

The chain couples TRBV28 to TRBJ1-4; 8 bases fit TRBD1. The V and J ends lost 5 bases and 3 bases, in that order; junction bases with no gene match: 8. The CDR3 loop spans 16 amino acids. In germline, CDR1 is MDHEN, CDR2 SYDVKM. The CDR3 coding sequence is TGTGCCAGCAGTCTCTCGGACAGGGAGTCTAATGAAAAACTGTTTTTT. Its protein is CASSLSDRESNEKLFF.

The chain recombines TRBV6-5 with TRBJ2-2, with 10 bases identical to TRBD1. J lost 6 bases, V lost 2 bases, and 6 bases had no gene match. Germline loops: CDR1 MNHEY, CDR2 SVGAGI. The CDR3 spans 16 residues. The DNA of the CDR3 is TGTGCCAGCAGTTACGGGACAGGGGATTATGCCGGGGAGCTGTTTTTT. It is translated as CASSYGTGDYAGELFF.